These 15 T cell receptor beta chains came from one sample sequenced in a study of shared clonotypes between healthy human individuals. Produced via immunoSEQ multiplex PCR; TCRdb's table is partial and in-frame only. The repertoire holds millions of clones, with roughly 96% as singletons. Sequencing input: naive CD4+ T cells sorted from blood. Noted subset: CD45RA+ positively selected. These receptors all come from a man aged 18 to 35 in good health.

The chain couples TRBV7-8 to TRBJ2-2; D may be TRBD2 (5 bases). Germline loops: CDR1 SGHVS, CDR2 FQNEAQ. Deletions cut 1 base from V and 5 bases from J, with 8 bases between. There are 14 residues in the CDR3. In nucleotides, the CDR3 is TGTGCCAGCAGCTTAGAGACGGGGACCGGGGAGCTGTTTTTT. Its protein is CASSLETGTGELFF.

On this clone: The sample has other DNA sequences that encode this CDR3 too. The V call is TRBV5-1, the J call TRBJ1-1; 9 bases line up with TRBD1. With V trimmed by 0 bases and J by 4 bases, 4 bases remained unmatched. Germline V gives CDR1 SGHRS, CDR2 YFSETQ. This CDR3 contains 15 residues. CDR3 loop: CASSLEGQGSTEAFF. The DNA of the CDR3 is TGCGCCAGCAGCTTGGAAGGACAGGGGAGCACTGAAGCTTTCTTT.

The V gene is TRBV10-3, the J gene TRBJ2-1, with 15 bases fitting TRBD2. Germline V CDR1 and CDR2: ENHRY, SYGVKD. The length of the CDR3 is 18 residues. Unmatched junction bases numbered 6, after V lost 6 bases and J lost 0 bases. The CDR3 nucleotides are TGTGCCATCAGCGCCGGGACTAGCGGGAGGATCTCCTACAATGAGCAGTTCTTC. It translates to CAISAGTSGRISYNEQFF.

The chain employs TRBV6-6 and TRBJ2-7; TRBD1 matches at 9 bases. The V gene end was trimmed by 6 bases and the J gene end by 4 bases; junction bases not matched to a gene: 7. The germline V gene encodes CDR1 MNHNY and CDR2 SVGAGI (reference sequence). This CDR3 is 14 amino acids long. CDR3 residues: CASRPQGARYEQYF. The CDR3 DNA sequence: TGTGCCAGCAGGCCACAGGGGGCAAGGTACGAGCAGTACTTC.

The CDR3 loop reads CASSTVSYNEQFF. The CDR3 bases are TGTGCCAGCAGCACCGTATCCTACAATGAGCAGTTCTTC. The genes are TRBV7-2 and TRBJ2-1; D not resolved. The CDR3 sequence is 13 residues long. The V gene lost 5 bases and the J gene lost 1 base, with 6 bases spanning the gap. CDR1 is SGHTA, CDR2 FQGNSA, per germline.

This chain uses TRBV5-1 with TRBJ1-5; 9 bases match TRBD1. This CDR3 comprises 15 residues. J gave up 3 bases and V 3 bases, and 4 bases lay outside the gene matches. Germline V gives CDR1 SGHRS, CDR2 YFSETQ. In DNA form, the CDR3 reads TGCGCCAGCAGCTCGGGACAGGGTGACAATCAGCCCCAGCATTTT. Translated: CASSSGQGDNQPQHF.

The chain employs TRBV5-1 and TRBJ2-7; either TRBD1 or TRBD2 may fit D (5 bases each). Germline assignment: CDR1 SGHRS and CDR2 YFSETQ. The V end was cut by 0 bases, the J end by 7 bases, with 26 bases between. This CDR3 has 18 amino acids. The CDR3 coding sequence is TGCGCCAGCAGCTTGGCCGTCCTCCGGACACCAACCCCGGGAGAGCAGTACTTC. Its protein product is CASSLAVLRTPTPGEQYF. Looking up the rest from reference TRBV5-1 and TRBJ2-7 gives the full variable domain: KAGVTQTPRYLIKTRGQQVTLSCSPISGHRSVSWYQQTPGQGLQFLFEYFSETQRNKGNFPGRFSGRQFSNSRSEMNVSTLELGDSALYLCASSLAVLRTPTPGEQYFGPGTRLTVT.

The chain uses TRBV6-5 and TRBJ1-5; perhaps TRBD1 as D (6 bases). The ends were cut back, 0 bases at V and 9 bases at J, with 12 bases in the middle. The CDR3 is 14 residues long. Germline loops: CDR1 MNHEY, CDR2 SVGAGI. The CDR3 nucleotides read TGTGCCAGCAGTTACTCGGGGGGGCCTTCGCCCCAGCATTTT. Amino acids: CASSYSGGPSPQHF.

The CDR3 region is CASSEFRGRIETQYF. The CDR3, as DNA: TGCGCCAGCAGTGAGTTTCGCGGACGCATAGAGACCCAGTACTTC. The rearrangement uses TRBV10-1 and TRBJ2-5; unclear D gene. The CDR3 has 15 amino acids. V lost 1 base to trimming and J lost 4 bases, with 13 bases between them. The germline CDR1 and CDR2 sequences are WNHNN and SYGVQD (reference sequence).

The V and J genes are TRBV5-6 and TRBJ1-3; 10 bases align to TRBD1. CDR1 is SGHDT, CDR2 YYEEEE, per germline. The CDR3 length is 16 residues. The V segment lost 4 bases and the J segment 3 bases; nucleotides outside the gene matches: 7. The CDR3 coding sequence is TGTGCCAGCAGCGCACCGGGACAGGGGAGTGGAAACACCATATATTTT. This translates into CASSAPGQGSGNTIYF.

J is TRBJ1-2 and V is TRBV29-1; possible D gene TRBD1, 5 bases. Trimming took 0 bases from V and 5 from J, leaving 10 bases between them. The CDR3 runs 13 residues. CDR1 and CDR2 from the germline V gene are SQVTM and ANQGSEA. Here the CDR3 reads CSVEESRGYGYTF. The CDR3 DNA sequence: TGCAGCGTTGAAGAGAGTAGGGGTTATGGCTACACCTTC.

The chain links TRBV19 to TRBJ2-7; TRBD1 agrees at 10 bases. The CDR3 has 15 amino acids. Germline-derived CDR1 and CDR2 are LNHDA and SQIVND (reference sequence). The V gene end was trimmed by 5 bases and the J gene end by 4 bases; junction bases not matched to a gene: 8. The CDR3 is CASSAPGQGFYEQYF. DNA for the CDR3: TGTGCCAGTAGTGCACCGGGACAGGGGTTTTACGAGCAGTACTTC. Based on the CDR3 plus reference TRBV19 and TRBJ2-7, the full variable domain is DGGITQSPKYLFRKEGQNVTLSCEQNLNHDAMYWYRQDPGQGLRLIYYSQIVNDFQKGDIAEGYSVSREKKESFPLTVTSAQKNPTAFYLCASSAPGQGFYEQYFGPGTRLTVT.

The chain recombines TRBV11-2 with TRBJ1-6; TRBD1 matches 7 bases. CDR3 length: 15 residues. The V gene end was trimmed by 5 bases and the J gene end by 7 bases; junction bases not matched to a gene: 8. Germline V lookup: CDR1 SGHAT, CDR2 FQNNGV. For the CDR3, the DNA is TGTGCCAGCAGCCCACAGACAGGGCGGAATTCACCCCTCCACTTT. Its translation: CASSPQTGRNSPLHF.

About this clone itself: Possible read error: a much larger clone is one base away. This same CDR3 is encoded by further DNA sequences in the sample. The chain couples TRBV18 to TRBJ1-2; TRBD1 aligns across 7 bases. This CDR3 contains 13 residues. Germline CDR1 reads KGHSH; CDR2 reads LQKENI. V gave up 4 bases and J gave up 2 bases; unmatched junction bases: 1. The CDR3 DNA sequence: TGTGCCAGCTCACTGGACAGGAACTATGGCTACACCTTC. This codes for CASSLDRNYGYTF. The whole variable domain, remainder taken from reference TRBV18 and TRBJ1-2, is NAGVMQNPRHLVRRRGQEARLRCSPMKGHSHVYWYRQLPEEGLKFMVYLQKENIIDESGMPKERFSAEFPKEGPSILRIQQVVRGDSAAYFCASSLDRNYGYTFGSGTRLTVV.

This chain uses TRBV5-1 with TRBJ1-2; D call uncertain. CDR1 SGHRS and CDR2 YFSETQ come from the germline V gene. The CDR3 is made up of 13 amino acids. V lost 5 bases and J 4 bases, leaving 12 bases between the germline ends. The CDR3 reads CASRRELTYGYTF. The CDR3 DNA follows: TGCGCCAGCAGGCGGGAGTTGACCTATGGCTACACCTTC.